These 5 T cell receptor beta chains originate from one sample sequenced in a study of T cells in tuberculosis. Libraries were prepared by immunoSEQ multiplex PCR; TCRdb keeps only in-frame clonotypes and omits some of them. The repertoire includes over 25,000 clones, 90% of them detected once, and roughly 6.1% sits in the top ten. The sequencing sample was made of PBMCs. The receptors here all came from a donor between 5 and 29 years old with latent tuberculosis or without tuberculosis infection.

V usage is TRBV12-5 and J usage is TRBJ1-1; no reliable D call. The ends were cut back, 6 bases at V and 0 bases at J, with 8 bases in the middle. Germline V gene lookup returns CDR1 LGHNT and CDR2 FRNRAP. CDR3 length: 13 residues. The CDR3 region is CASGPKMNTEAFF. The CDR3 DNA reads TGTGCTAGTGGCCCTAAGATGAACACTGAAGCTTTCTTT.

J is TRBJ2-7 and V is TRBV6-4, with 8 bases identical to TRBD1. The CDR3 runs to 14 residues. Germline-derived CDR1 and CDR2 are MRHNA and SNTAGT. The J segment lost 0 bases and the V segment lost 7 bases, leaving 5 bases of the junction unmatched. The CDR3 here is CASTNGTGSYEQYF. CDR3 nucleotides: TGTGCCAGCACCAACGGGACAGGCTCCTACGAGCAGTACTTC.

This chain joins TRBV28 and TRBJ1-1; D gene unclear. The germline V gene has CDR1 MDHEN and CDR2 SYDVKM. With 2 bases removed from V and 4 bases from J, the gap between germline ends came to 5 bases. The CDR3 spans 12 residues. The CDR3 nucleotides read TGTGCCAGCAGTTTAGAGGGCACTGAAGCTTTCTTT. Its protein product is CASSLEGTEAFF. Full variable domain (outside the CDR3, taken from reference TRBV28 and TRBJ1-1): DVKVTQSSRYLVKRTGEKVFLECVQDMDHENMFWYRQDPGLGLRLIYFSYDVKMKEKGDIPEGYSVSREKKERFSLILESASTNQTSMYLCASSLEGTEAFFGQGTRLTVV.

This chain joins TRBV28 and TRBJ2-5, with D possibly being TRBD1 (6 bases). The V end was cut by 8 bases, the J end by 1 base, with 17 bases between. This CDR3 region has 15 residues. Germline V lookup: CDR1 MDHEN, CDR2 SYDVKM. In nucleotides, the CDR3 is TGTGCCAGCTGCGGACAGCCGTTTTTCCAAGAGACCCAGTACTTC. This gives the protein CASCGQPFFQETQYF.

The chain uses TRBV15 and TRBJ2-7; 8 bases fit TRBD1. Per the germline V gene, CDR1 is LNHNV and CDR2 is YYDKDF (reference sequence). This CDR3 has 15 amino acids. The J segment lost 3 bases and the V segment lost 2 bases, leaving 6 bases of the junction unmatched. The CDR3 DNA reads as TGTGCCACCAGCAGAACTATAACAGGGGGCTACGAGCAGTACTTC. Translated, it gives CATSRTITGGYEQYF.